This record concerns one TCR beta chain sequence. This sample is part of a study of T cell changes during pregnancy in multiple sclerosis. Sequenced by immunoSEQ multiplex PCR; TCRdb stores in-frame clones only, minus some. Of fewer than 40,000 clones in the sample, roughly 90% are singletons; the top ten hold 0.35% to 0.4%. After removal of 0 bases from V and 10 bases from J, the junction contained 5 bases not matched to a gene. The CDR3 length is 13 residues. CDR1 and CDR2 (germline): MNHNS, SASEGT. This clonotype was sampled from a female donor with multiple sclerosis, enrolled in a pregnancy study. V usage is TRBV6-1 and J usage is TRBJ1-1, with 7 bases matching TRBD1. The sample in question was CD4+ T cells from peripheral blood mononuclear cells, obtained in the second trimester of pregnancy. The CDR3 bases are TGTGCCAGCAGTGAAGCGACGGGACAGTCAGCTTTCTTT. It translates to CASSEATGQSAFF.